Shown below are 11 T cell receptor beta chains from a single sample sequenced in a study of cytomegalovirus exposure and HLA in healthy donors. 60 Vbeta and 13 Jbeta primers were used in PCR. Data came from immunoSEQ multiplex PCR; TCRdb stores just in-frame clones and leaves some out. The sample lists roughly 150,000 clones, more than 60% occurring once. Sequenced sample: PBMCs. These receptors originate from a man in his late teens or twenties in good health and CMV-seropositive.

This chain links TRBV2 with TRBJ2-1; no definite D call. Trimming stripped 1 base from V and 6 bases from J, with 4 bases between. The germline V gene encodes CDR1 SNHLY and CDR2 FYNNEI. The length of the CDR3 is 12 residues. The CDR3 spells CASSEVSNEQFF. The CDR3 DNA is TGTGCCAGCAGTGAAGTTAGCAATGAGCAGTTCTTC.

The rearrangement uses TRBV5-1 and TRBJ1-3; TRBD1 might be the D (5 bases). Germline V gene data show CDR1 as SGHRS and CDR2 as YFSETQ. V shed 4 bases and J shed 4 bases, with 12 bases lying between them. The CDR3 contains 14 residues. CDR3 amino acids: CASSLGGDGNTIYF. As DNA, the CDR3 is TGCGCCAGCAGCCTTGGGGGGGACGGAAACACCATATATTTT.

This chain connects TRBV28 to TRBJ2-3; 10 bases match TRBD2. Per germline, CDR1 MDHEN and CDR2 SYDVKM. Unmatched junction bases numbered 13, after V lost 10 bases and J lost 6 bases. The CDR3 has 15 amino acids. This CDR3 is CATYTLAGDVDTQYF. Written as DNA, the CDR3 is TGTGCCACCTACACCCTAGCGGGAGACGTGGATACGCAGTATTTT.

The chain combines TRBV2 with TRBJ1-2, with no clear D. V shed 3 bases and J shed 0 bases, with 14 bases lying between them. Germline CDR1 SNHLY, CDR2 FYNNEI. The CDR3 is 16 residues long. Written as DNA, the CDR3 is TGTGCCAGCAGTGACCGGCAGGCGCTGACTAACTATGGCTACACCTTC. It is translated as CASSDRQALTNYGYTF.

This clone was found a few times. The V and J genes are TRBV27 and TRBJ2-7; D possibly corresponds to TRBD1 (6 bases). With 5 bases removed from V and 7 bases from J, the gap between germline ends came to 12 bases. Germline values: CDR1 MNHEY, CDR2 SMNVEV (reference sequence). The CDR3 covers 12 residues. The CDR3: CASSRQGREQYF. CDR3 nucleotides: TGTGCCAGCAGTCGGCAGGGGAGAGAGCAGTACTTC.

This chain links TRBV7-6 with TRBJ2-1; the match to TRBD2 covers 7 bases. V lost 1 base, J lost 6 bases, and 6 bases stayed unmatched. CDR3 length equals 15 residues. Germline CDR1 and CDR2: SGHVS and FNYEAQ. CDR3 sequence: CASSLGGRNTNEQFF. Here the CDR3 DNA reads TGTGCCAGCAGCTTAGGCGGGAGAAATACCAATGAGCAGTTCTTC.

The J gene is TRBJ2-2, the V gene TRBV4-1; the D gene is possibly TRBD2 (6 bases). Germline CDR1 MGHRA, CDR2 YSYEKL. The CDR3 is made up of 16 amino acids. Trimming stripped 1 base from V and 2 bases from J, with 11 bases between. Written as DNA, the CDR3 is TGCGCCAGCAGCCAAGGGTACGGGAGAAACACCGGGGAGCTGTTTTTT. This encodes CASSQGYGRNTGELFF.

This clone was observed a handful of times. This rearrangement joins TRBV9 to TRBJ1-3, with D perhaps TRBD1 (6 bases). The CDR3 length is 15 residues. The V end lost 3 bases, the J end lost 4 bases, and 14 bases lay between the germline ends. Germline lookup yields CDR1 SGDLS and CDR2 YYNGEE. CDR3 residues: CASSAQGSWGNTIYF. CDR3 bases: TGTGCCAGCAGCGCACAGGGAAGTTGGGGAAACACCATATATTTT. Looking up the rest from reference TRBV9 and TRBJ1-3 gives the full variable domain: DSGVTQTPKHLITATGQRVTLRCSPRSGDLSVYWYQQSLDQGLQFLIQYYNGEERAKGNILERFSAQQFPDLHSELNLSSLELGDSALYFCASSAQGSWGNTIYFGEGSWLTVV.

This chain uses TRBV5-1 with TRBJ1-2; D remains unclear. Germline values: CDR1 SGHRS, CDR2 YFSETQ. The V end was cut by 1 base, the J end by 0 bases, with 13 bases between. This CDR3 is built from 16 residues. The DNA for the CDR3 is TGCGCCAGCAGCTTGAAGCAGGTGGCTTCTAACTATGGCTACACCTTC. This translates into CASSLKQVASNYGYTF.

The gene calls are TRBV19 and TRBJ1-5, with TRBD1 matching over 11 bases. The germline CDR1 and CDR2 sequences are LNHDA and SQIVND (reference sequence). V lost 5 bases and J lost 4; bases outside the gene matches: 7. This CDR3 spans 16 amino acids. The CDR3 DNA reads as TGTGCCAGTAGTGACCGGGACAGGGGGGCAAATCAGCCCCAGCATTTT. It encodes CASSDRDRGANQPQHF.

The chain recombines TRBV19 with TRBJ2-3; TRBD1 aligns across 11 bases. With V trimmed by 4 bases and J by 5 bases, 8 bases remained unmatched. The CDR3 loop spans 16 amino acids. Per germline, CDR1 LNHDA and CDR2 SQIVND (reference sequence). Here the CDR3 DNA reads TGTGCCAGTAGTACCCGGACAGGGGGCAAGGGAGATACGCAGTATTTT. Translating gives CASSTRTGGKGDTQYF.